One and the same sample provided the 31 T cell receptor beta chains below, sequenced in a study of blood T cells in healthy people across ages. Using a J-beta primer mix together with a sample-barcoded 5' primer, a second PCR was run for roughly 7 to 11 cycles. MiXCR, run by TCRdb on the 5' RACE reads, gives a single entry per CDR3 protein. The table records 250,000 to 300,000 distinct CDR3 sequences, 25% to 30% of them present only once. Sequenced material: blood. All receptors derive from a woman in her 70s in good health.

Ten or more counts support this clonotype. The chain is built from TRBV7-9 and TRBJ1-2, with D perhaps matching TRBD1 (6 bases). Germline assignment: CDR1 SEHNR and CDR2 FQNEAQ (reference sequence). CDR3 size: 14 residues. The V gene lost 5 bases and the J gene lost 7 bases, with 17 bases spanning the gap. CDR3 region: CASSPGGHLGGYTF. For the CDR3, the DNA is TGTGCCAGCAGCCCGGGGGGCCACTTGGGTGGCTACACCTTC.

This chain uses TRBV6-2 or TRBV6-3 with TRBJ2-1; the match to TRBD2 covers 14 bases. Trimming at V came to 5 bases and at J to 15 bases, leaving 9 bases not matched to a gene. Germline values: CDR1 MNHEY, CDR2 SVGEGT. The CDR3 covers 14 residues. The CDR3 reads CASSPPGLAGVAFF. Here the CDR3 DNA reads TGTGCCAGCAGTCCCCCGGGACTAGCGGGAGTGGCGTTCTTC.

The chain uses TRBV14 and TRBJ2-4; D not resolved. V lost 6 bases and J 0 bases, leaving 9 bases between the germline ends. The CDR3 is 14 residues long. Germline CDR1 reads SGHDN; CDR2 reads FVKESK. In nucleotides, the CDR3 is TGTGCCAGCAGGGCGACGGGAGCCAAAAACATTCAGTACTTC. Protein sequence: CASRATGAKNIQYF.

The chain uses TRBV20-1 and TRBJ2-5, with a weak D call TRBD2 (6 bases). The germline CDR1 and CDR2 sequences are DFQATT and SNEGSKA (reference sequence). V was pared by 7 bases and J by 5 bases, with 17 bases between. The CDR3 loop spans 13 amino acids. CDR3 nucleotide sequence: TGCAGTGGACTCGGGAGTCTCGCGGAGACCCAGTACTTC. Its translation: CSGLGSLAETQYF.

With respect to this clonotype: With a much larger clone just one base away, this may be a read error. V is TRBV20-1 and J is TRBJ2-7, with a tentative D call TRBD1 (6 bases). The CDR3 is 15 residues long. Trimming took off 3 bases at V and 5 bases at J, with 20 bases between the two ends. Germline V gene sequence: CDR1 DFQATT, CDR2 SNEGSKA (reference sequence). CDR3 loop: CSASAAIGQRNEQYF. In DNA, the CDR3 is TGCAGTGCTAGCGCGGCGATAGGACAGAGAAACGAGCAGTACTTC.

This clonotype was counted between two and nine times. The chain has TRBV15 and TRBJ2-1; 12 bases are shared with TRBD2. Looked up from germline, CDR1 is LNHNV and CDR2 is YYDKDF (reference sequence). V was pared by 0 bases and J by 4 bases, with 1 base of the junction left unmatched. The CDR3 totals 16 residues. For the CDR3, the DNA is TGTGCCACCAGCAGAGATGGGACTAGCGGGTACAATGAGCAGTTCTTC. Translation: CATSRDGTSGYNEQFF.

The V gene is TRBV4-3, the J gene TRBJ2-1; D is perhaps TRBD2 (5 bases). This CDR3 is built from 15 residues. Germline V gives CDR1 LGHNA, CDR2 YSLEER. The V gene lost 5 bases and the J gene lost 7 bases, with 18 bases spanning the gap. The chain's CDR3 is CASSKSTWTGNEQFF. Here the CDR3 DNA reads TGCGCCAGCAGCAAGAGCACCTGGACGGGGAATGAGCAGTTCTTC.

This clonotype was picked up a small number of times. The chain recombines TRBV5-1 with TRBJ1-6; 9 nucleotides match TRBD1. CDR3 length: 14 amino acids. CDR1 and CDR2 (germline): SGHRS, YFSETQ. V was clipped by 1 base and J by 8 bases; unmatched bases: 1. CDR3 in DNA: TGCGCCAGCAGCTTGAGGGACAGGGATTCACCCCTCCACTTT. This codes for CASSLRDRDSPLHF.

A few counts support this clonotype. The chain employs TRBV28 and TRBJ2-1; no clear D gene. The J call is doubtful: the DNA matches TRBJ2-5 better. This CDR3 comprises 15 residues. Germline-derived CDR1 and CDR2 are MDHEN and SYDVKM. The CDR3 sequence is CASIARGVPQETQYF. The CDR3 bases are TGTGCCAGCATTGCGCGTGGAGTTCCGCAGGAGACCCAGTACTTC.

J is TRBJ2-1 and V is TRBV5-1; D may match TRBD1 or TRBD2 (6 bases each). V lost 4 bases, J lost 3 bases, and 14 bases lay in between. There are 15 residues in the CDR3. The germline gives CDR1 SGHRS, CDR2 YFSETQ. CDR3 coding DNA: TGCGCCAGCAGCGAGGGGGGAGGCCGCTACAATGAGCAGTTCTTC. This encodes CASSEGGGRYNEQFF.

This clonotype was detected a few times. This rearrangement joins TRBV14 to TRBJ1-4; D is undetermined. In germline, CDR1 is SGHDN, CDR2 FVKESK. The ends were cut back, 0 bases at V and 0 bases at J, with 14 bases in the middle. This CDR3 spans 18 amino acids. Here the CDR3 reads CASSQDPSLKTTNEKLFF. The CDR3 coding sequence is TGTGCCAGCAGCCAAGATCCGAGCCTAAAGACAACTAATGAAAAACTGTTTTTT.

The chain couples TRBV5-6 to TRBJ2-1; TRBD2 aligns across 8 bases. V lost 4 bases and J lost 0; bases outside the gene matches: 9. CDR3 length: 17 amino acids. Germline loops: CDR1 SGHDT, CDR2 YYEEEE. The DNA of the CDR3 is TGTGCCAGCAGCCCTGGTCTCACTAGCGGCTCCTACAATGAGCAGTTCTTC. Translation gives CASSPGLTSGSYNEQFF.

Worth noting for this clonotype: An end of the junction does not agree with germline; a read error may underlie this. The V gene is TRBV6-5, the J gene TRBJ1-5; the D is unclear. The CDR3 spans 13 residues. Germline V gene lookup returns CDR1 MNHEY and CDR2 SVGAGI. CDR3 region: CASSGDSNHPQHF. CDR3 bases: TGTGCCAGCAGTGGAGATAGCAATCATCCCCAGCATTTT.

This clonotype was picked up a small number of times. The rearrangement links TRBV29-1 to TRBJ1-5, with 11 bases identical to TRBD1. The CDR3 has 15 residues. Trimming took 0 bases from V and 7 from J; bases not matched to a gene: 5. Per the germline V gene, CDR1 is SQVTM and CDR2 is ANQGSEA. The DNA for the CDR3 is TGCAGCGTTGAAGAGGGGACAGGGGGAGGCCAGCCCCAGCATTTT. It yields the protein CSVEEGTGGGQPQHF. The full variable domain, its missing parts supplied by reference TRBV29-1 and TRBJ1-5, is SAVISQKPSRDICQRGTSLTIQCQVDSQVTMMFWYRQQPGQSLTLIATANQGSEATYESGFVIDKFPISRPNLTFSTLTVSNMSPEDSSIYLCSVEEGTGGGQPQHFGDGTRLSIL.

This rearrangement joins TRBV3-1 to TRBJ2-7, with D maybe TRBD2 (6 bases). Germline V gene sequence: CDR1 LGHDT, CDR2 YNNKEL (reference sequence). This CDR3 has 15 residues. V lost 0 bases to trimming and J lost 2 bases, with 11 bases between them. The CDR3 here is CASSQDLASTYEQYF. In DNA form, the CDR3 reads TGTGCCAGCAGCCAAGATCTAGCGAGCACCTACGAGCAGTACTTC.

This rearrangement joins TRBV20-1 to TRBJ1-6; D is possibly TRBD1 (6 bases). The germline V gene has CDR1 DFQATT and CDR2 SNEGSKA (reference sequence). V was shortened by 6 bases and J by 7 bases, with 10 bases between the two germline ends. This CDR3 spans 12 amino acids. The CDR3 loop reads CSASRGNSPLHF. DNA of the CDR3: TGCAGTGCGTCCAGGGGCAATTCACCCCTCCACTTT.

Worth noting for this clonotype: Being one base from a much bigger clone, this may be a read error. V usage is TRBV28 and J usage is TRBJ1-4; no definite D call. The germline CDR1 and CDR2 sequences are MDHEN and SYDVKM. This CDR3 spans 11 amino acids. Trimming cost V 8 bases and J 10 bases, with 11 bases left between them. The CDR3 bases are TGTGCCAGCGGTCCTCATGGAAAACTGTTTTTT. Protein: CASGPHGKLFF.

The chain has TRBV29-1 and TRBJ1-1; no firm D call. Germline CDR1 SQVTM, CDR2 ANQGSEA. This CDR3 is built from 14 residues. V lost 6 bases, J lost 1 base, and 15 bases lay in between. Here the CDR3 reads CSVVIRTANTEAFF. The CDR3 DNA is TGCAGCGTCGTCATTCGAACAGCGAACACTGAAGCTTTCTTT.

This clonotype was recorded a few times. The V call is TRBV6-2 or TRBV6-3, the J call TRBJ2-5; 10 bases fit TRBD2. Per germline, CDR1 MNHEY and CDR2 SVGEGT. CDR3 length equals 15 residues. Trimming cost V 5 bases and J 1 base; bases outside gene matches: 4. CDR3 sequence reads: CASSLAGVRQETQYF. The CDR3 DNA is TGTGCCAGCAGTCTAGCGGGAGTGCGCCAAGAGACCCAGTACTTC.

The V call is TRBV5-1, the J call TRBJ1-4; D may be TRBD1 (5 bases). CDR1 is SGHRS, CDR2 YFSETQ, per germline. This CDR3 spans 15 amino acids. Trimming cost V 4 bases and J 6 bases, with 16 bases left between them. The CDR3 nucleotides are TGCGCCAGCAGCGACGGGGGGGGGATTGATGAAAAACTGTTTTTT. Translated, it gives CASSDGGGIDEKLFF. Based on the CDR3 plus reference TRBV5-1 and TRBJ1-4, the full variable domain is KAGVTQTPRYLIKTRGQQVTLSCSPISGHRSVSWYQQTPGQGLQFLFEYFSETQRNKGNFPGRFSGRQFSNSRSEMNVSTLELGDSALYLCASSDGGGIDEKLFFGSGTQLSVL.

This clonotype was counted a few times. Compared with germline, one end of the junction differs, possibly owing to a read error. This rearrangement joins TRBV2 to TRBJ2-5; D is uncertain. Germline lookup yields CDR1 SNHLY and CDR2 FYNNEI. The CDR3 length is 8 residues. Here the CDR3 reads CASSDGLF. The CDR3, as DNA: TGTGCCAGCAGTGACGGGCTCTTC.

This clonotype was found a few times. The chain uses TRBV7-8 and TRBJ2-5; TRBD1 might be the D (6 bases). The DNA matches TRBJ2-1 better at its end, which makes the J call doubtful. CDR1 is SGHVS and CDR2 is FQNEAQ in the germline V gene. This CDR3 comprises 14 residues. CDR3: CASSASQGYNEQFF. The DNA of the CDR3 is TGTGCCAGCAGCGCATCACAGGGATACAATGAGCAGTTCTTC.

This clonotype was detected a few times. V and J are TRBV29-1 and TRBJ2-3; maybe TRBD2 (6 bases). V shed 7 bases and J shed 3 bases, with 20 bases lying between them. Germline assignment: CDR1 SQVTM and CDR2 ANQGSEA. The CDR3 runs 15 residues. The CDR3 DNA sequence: TGCAGCGACACGTCATTGGGAGGAGGAACAGATACGCAGTATTTT. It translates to CSDTSLGGGTDTQYF.

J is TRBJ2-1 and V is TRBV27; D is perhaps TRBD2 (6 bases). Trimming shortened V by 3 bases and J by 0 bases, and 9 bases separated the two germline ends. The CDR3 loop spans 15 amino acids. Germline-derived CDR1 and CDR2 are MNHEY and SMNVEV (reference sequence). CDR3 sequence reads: CASSLSGYSYNEQFF. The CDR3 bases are TGTGCCAGCAGTTTGAGCGGGTACTCCTACAATGAGCAGTTCTTC.

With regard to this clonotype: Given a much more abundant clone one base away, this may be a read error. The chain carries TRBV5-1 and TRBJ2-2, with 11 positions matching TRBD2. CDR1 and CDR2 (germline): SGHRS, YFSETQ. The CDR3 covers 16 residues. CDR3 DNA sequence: TGCGCCAGCAGGGAAACTAGCGGGAGAAGCACCGGGGAGCTGTCTTTT. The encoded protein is CASRETSGRSTGELSF.

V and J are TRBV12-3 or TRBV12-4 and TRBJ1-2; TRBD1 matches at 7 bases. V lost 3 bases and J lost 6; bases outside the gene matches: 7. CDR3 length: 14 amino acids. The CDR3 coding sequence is TGTGCCAGCAGTTTTAGCGGGACAGCGAATGGCTACACCTTC. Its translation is CASSFSGTANGYTF.

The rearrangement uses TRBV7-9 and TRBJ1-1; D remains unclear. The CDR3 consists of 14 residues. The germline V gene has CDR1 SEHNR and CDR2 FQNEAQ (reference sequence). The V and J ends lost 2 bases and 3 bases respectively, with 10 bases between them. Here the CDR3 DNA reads TGTGCCAGCAGCTTACAAATAACGGACACTGAAGCTTTCTTT. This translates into CASSLQITDTEAFF.

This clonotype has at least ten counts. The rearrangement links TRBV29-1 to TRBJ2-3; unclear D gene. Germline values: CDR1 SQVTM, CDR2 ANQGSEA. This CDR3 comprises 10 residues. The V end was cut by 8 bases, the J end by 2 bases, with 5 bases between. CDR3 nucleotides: TGCAGCACCTACACAGATACGCAGTATTTT. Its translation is CSTYTDTQYF.

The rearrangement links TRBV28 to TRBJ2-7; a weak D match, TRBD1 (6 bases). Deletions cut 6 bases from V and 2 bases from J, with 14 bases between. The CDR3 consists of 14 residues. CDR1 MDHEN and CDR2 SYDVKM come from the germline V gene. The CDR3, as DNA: TGTGCCAGCAGCGTAACAGGGATTGCCTACGAGCAGTACTTC. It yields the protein CASSVTGIAYEQYF.

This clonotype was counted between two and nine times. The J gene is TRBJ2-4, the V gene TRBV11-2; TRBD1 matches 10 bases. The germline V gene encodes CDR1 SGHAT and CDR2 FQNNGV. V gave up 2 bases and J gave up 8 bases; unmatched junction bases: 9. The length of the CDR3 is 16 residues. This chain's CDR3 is CASSLIGRTGGDIQYF. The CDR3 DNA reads TGTGCCAGCAGCTTAATTGGTCGGACAGGGGGAGACATTCAGTACTTC. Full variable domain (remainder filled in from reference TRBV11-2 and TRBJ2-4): EAGVAQSPRYKIIEKRQSVAFWCNPISGHATLYWYQQILGQGPKLLIQFQNNGVVDDSQLPKDRFSAERLKGVDSTLKIQPAKLEDSAVYLCASSLIGRTGGDIQYFGAGTRLSVL.

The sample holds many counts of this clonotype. CDR3 residues: CASSFGSSNEQYF. CDR3 coding DNA: TGTGCCAGCAGCTTCGGATCGAGCAACGAGCAGTACTTC. The gene calls are TRBV7-2 and TRBJ2-7; no clear D. CDR1 SGHTA and CDR2 FQGNSA come from the germline V gene. The ends were cut back, 3 bases at V and 5 bases at J, with 11 bases in the middle. The CDR3 runs 13 residues.